This is a list of T cell receptor beta chains from one sample in a study of T cells in Graves' hyperthyroidism and ophthalmopathy. One entry per CDR3 protein results from TCRdb running MiXCR on the multiplex PCR reads. The data hold around 520,000 distinct CDR3 sequences, with around 13% observed a single time. Sequencing used blood. The receptors derive from a middle-aged woman with Graves' hyperthyroidism. CDR3s include the opening cysteine and the closing phenylalanine or tryptophan. D genes are given only for firm matches. Some rows have no size entry. The others give once, few or many, or a class for an expanded clone.

len: 18
j_gene: TRBJ2-1
d_gene: NA
v_gene: TRBV24-1
abundance: few
CDR3nt: TGTGCCACCAGTGATTCAGACGGCACAAGGGTTCCGTACAATGAGCAGTTCTTC
CDR3aa: CATSDSDGTRVPYNEQFF

len: 14
j_gene: TRBJ1-5
d_gene: TRBD1
v_gene: TRBV30
abundance: few
CDR3nt: TGTGCCTGGAGTGGGGGACAGGGACCTCAGCCCCAGCATTTT
CDR3aa: CAWSGGQGPQPQHF

len: 14
j_gene: TRBJ2-1
d_gene: TRBD2
v_gene: TRBV7-9
abundance: NA
CDR3nt: TGTGCCAGCAGCAGAGACGGACTAGCGGGAGCGCAGTTCTTC
CDR3aa: CASSRDGLAGAQFF

len: 13
j_gene: TRBJ2-5
d_gene: NA
v_gene: TRBV7-3
abundance: many
CDR3nt: TGTGCCAGCAGCCTGGGAGAATACGAGACCCAGTACTTC
CDR3aa: CASSLGEYETQYF

len: 18
j_gene: TRBJ2-3
d_gene: TRBD2
v_gene: TRBV11-1
abundance: NA
CDR3nt: TGTGCCAGCAGCTTAGGCAAGTGGCGGGAGTTCCGCACAGATACGCAGTATTTT
CDR3aa: CASSLGKWREFRTDTQYF

len: 15
j_gene: TRBJ2-7
d_gene: NA
v_gene: TRBV6-6
abundance: many
CDR3nt: TGTGCCAGCAGTTACTTGGGGGGAGGAACCTACGAGCAGTACTTC
CDR3aa: CASSYLGGGTYEQYF

len: 17
j_gene: TRBJ2-7
d_gene: TRBD2
v_gene: TRBV28
abundance: many
CDR3nt: TGTGCCAGCAGTTCAATGGGGGGGGGTGTAGGGGTATACGAGCAGTACTTC
CDR3aa: CASSSMGGGVGVYEQYF

len: 20
j_gene: TRBJ2-1
d_gene: NA
v_gene: TRBV30
abundance: many
CDR3nt: TGTGCCTGGAGTGGGACAGGGTTCGCGGGAGGCGCAGGGAACAACAATGAGCAGTTCTTC
CDR3aa: CAWSGTGFAGGAGNNNEQFF

len: 13
j_gene: TRBJ2-7
d_gene: NA
v_gene: TRBV15
abundance: NA
CDR3nt: TGTGCCACCAGCAGAGATCTTGTGGGCGAGCAGTACTTC
CDR3aa: CATSRDLVGEQYF

len: 11
j_gene: TRBJ2-7
d_gene: NA
v_gene: TRBV20-1
abundance: many
CDR3nt: TGCAGTGCTAGAGACGGAAACGAGCAGTACTTC
CDR3aa: CSARDGNEQYF

len: 18
j_gene: TRBJ2-3
d_gene: TRBD2
v_gene: TRBV2
abundance: many
CDR3nt: TGTGCCAGCAGTGAAGCCTTCCCCAGCGGGGGAGGCACAGATACGCAGTATTTT
CDR3aa: CASSEAFPSGGGTDTQYF

len: 14
j_gene: TRBJ1-6
d_gene: NA
v_gene: TRBV12-3/TRBV12-4
abundance: NA
CDR3nt: TGTGCCAGCAGTTTCAAGGGGGACGATTCACCCCTCCACTTT
CDR3aa: CASSFKGDDSPLHF

len: 12
j_gene: TRBJ1-1
d_gene: NA
v_gene: TRBV30
abundance: many
CDR3nt: TGTGCCTGGGACACAGGAACGGCTGAAGCTTTCTTT
CDR3aa: CAWDTGTAEAFF

len: 13
j_gene: TRBJ1-1
d_gene: NA
v_gene: TRBV20-1
abundance: NA
CDR3nt: TGCAGTGCTAGCGACAGCCGAAACACTGAAGCTTTCTTT
CDR3aa: CSASDSRNTEAFF

len: 16
j_gene: TRBJ1-3
d_gene: NA
v_gene: TRBV11-2
abundance: NA
CDR3nt: TGTGCCAGCAGCTTAACCGACAGGCGCTCTGGAAACACCATATATTTT
CDR3aa: CASSLTDRRSGNTIYF

len: 14
j_gene: TRBJ2-2
d_gene: NA
v_gene: TRBV24-1
abundance: many
CDR3nt: TGTGCCACCAGTGGCGGGCCGAACACCGGGGAGCTGTTTTTT
CDR3aa: CATSGGPNTGELFF

len: 18
j_gene: TRBJ1-1
d_gene: NA
v_gene: TRBV11-3
abundance: many
CDR3nt: TGTGCCAGCAGCTTAGAGGGCAGATGGGGTCGGTTAAACACTGAAGCTTTCTTT
CDR3aa: CASSLEGRWGRLNTEAFF

len: 16
j_gene: TRBJ2-3
d_gene: TRBD2
v_gene: TRBV7-9
abundance: few
CDR3nt: TGTGCCAGCAGCTGGGGACTAGCGGGGATCACAGGTACGCAGTATTTT
CDR3aa: CASSWGLAGITGTQYF

len: 13
j_gene: TRBJ2-5
d_gene: NA
v_gene: TRBV7-8
abundance: NA
CDR3nt: TGTGCCAGCAGCCCGACCCCTCGGGAGACCCAGTACTTC
CDR3aa: CASSPTPRETQYF

len: 13
j_gene: TRBJ2-7
d_gene: TRBD1
v_gene: TRBV28
abundance: many
CDR3nt: TGTGCCAGCAGAAGAACAGGGGGATACGAGCAGTACTTC
CDR3aa: CASRRTGGYEQYF

len: 15
j_gene: TRBJ1-5
d_gene: NA
v_gene: TRBV9
abundance: NA
CDR3nt: TGTGCCAGCAGCTTAGCGGAGGGGCGTAATCAGCCCCAGCATTTT
CDR3aa: CASSLAEGRNQPQHF

len: 14
j_gene: TRBJ1-1
d_gene: NA
v_gene: TRBV7-9
abundance: many
CDR3nt: TGTGCCAGCAGCAAAAGGGACACGAACACTGAAGCTTTCTTT
CDR3aa: CASSKRDTNTEAFF

len: 14
j_gene: TRBJ1-2
d_gene: NA
v_gene: TRBV12-3/TRBV12-4
abundance: many
CDR3nt: TGTGCCAGCAGGGGACTCACGGGGAACTATGGCTACACCTTC
CDR3aa: CASRGLTGNYGYTF

len: 17
j_gene: TRBJ2-2
d_gene: TRBD2
v_gene: TRBV7-2
abundance: many
CDR3nt: TGTGCCAGCAGCTTAGCCCTAGCGGGAGGGCCCGCCGGGGAGCTGTTTTTT
CDR3aa: CASSLALAGGPAGELFF

len: 13
j_gene: TRBJ1-2
d_gene: TRBD1
v_gene: TRBV10-2
abundance: NA
CDR3nt: TGCGCCACGGTGGACAGGGAAAACTATGGCTACACCTTC
CDR3aa: CATVDRENYGYTF

len: 19
j_gene: TRBJ2-2
d_gene: NA
v_gene: TRBV7-9
abundance: few
CDR3nt: NA
CDR3aa: CASSLTVLRDSANTGELFF

len: 14
j_gene: TRBJ1-2
d_gene: NA
v_gene: TRBV7-3
abundance: NA
CDR3nt: TGTGCCAGCAGCTTAAGCGGGTTAGGGGCTGGCTACACCTTC
CDR3aa: CASSLSGLGAGYTF

len: 15
j_gene: TRBJ2-7
d_gene: NA
v_gene: TRBV7-9
abundance: few
CDR3nt: TGTGCCAGCAGCTTAATAGAGCTTCAGGGGTACGAGCAGTACTTC
CDR3aa: CASSLIELQGYEQYF

len: 14
j_gene: TRBJ2-3
d_gene: NA
v_gene: TRBV5-1
abundance: many
CDR3nt: TGCGCCAGCAGCTTGGAGGCTCCCACAGATACGCAGTATTTT
CDR3aa: CASSLEAPTDTQYF

len: 13
j_gene: TRBJ2-1
d_gene: NA
v_gene: TRBV6-1
abundance: NA
CDR3nt: TGTGCCAGCAGGTACAGGGCCTACAATGAGCAGTTCTTC
CDR3aa: CASRYRAYNEQFF

len: 15
j_gene: TRBJ2-2
d_gene: NA
v_gene: TRBV27
abundance: many
CDR3nt: TGTGCCAGCAGACTGACTAGGACGGGCACCGGGGAGCTGTTTTTT
CDR3aa: CASRLTRTGTGELFF

len: 15
j_gene: TRBJ2-7
d_gene: TRBD2
v_gene: TRBV20-1
abundance: many
CDR3nt: TGCAGTGCTAGATCACTAGCGGGAGGGCCCCCCGAGCAGTACTTC
CDR3aa: CSARSLAGGPPEQYF

len: 13
j_gene: TRBJ1-1
d_gene: NA
v_gene: TRBV19
abundance: many
CDR3nt: TGTGCCAGTAGCGTACTGGGGAACACTGAAGCTTTCTTT
CDR3aa: CASSVLGNTEAFF

len: 15
j_gene: TRBJ2-5
d_gene: NA
v_gene: TRBV18
abundance: many
CDR3nt: TGTGCCAGCTCACGGACGGGGTCGGAGGCAGAGACCCAGTACTTC
CDR3aa: CASSRTGSEAETQYF

len: 12
j_gene: TRBJ2-1
d_gene: NA
v_gene: TRBV7-9
abundance: few
CDR3nt: TGTGCCAGCAGTTGGACCTACAATGAGCAGTTCTTC
CDR3aa: CASSWTYNEQFF

len: 14
j_gene: TRBJ1-2
d_gene: NA
v_gene: TRBV11-2
abundance: few
CDR3nt: TGTGCCAGCAGCTTAGACGGCAGGAACTATGGCTACACCTTC
CDR3aa: CASSLDGRNYGYTF

len: 16
j_gene: TRBJ1-2
d_gene: NA
v_gene: TRBV12-3/TRBV12-4
abundance: many
CDR3nt: TGTGCCAGCAGTCCAACAGCGAGTTGGGAAAAAGATGGCTACACCTTC
CDR3aa: CASSPTASWEKDGYTF

len: 16
j_gene: TRBJ2-3
d_gene: TRBD2
v_gene: TRBV30
abundance: many
CDR3nt: TGTGCCTGGAGAACCCTGGTAGCGGGAGGGCATGATACGCAGTATTTT
CDR3aa: CAWRTLVAGGHDTQYF

len: 14
j_gene: TRBJ2-7
d_gene: NA
v_gene: TRBV4-2
abundance: few
CDR3nt: TGTGCCAGCAGCCAAGATGCGGGACCGTACGAGCAGTACTTC
CDR3aa: CASSQDAGPYEQYF

len: 13
j_gene: TRBJ1-2
d_gene: NA
v_gene: TRBV19
abundance: few
CDR3nt: TGTGCCAGTGCAAACAGGGAGACCTATGGCTACACCTTC
CDR3aa: CASANRETYGYTF

len: 12
j_gene: TRBJ2-3
d_gene: NA
v_gene: TRBV29-1
abundance: few
CDR3nt: TGCAGCGTGGAAGGGGGGGCAGATACGCAGTATTTT
CDR3aa: CSVEGGADTQYF

len: 15
j_gene: TRBJ2-1
d_gene: TRBD1
v_gene: TRBV5-1
abundance: many
CDR3nt: TGCGCCAGCAGCACCGGACAGGGGTCCTACAATGAGCAGTTCTTC
CDR3aa: CASSTGQGSYNEQFF

len: 15
j_gene: TRBJ2-7
d_gene: TRBD2
v_gene: TRBV4-1
abundance: NA
CDR3nt: TGCGCCAGCAGCCAAGGATGGGGGGGTACCTACGAGCAGTACTTC
CDR3aa: CASSQGWGGTYEQYF

len: 12
j_gene: TRBJ2-7
d_gene: NA
v_gene: TRBV7-9
abundance: many
CDR3nt: TGTGCCAGCAGCTTACGGAGGGACGAGCAGTACTTC
CDR3aa: CASSLRRDEQYF

len: 15
j_gene: TRBJ2-2
d_gene: NA
v_gene: TRBV3-1
abundance: many
CDR3nt: TGTGCCAGCAGCCACGGCCGGACCAACACCGGGGAGCTGTTTTTT
CDR3aa: CASSHGRTNTGELFF

len: 12
j_gene: TRBJ1-5
d_gene: NA
v_gene: TRBV13
abundance: NA
CDR3nt: TGTGCCAGCAGCTTAGCAAGTGAGCCCCAGCATTTT
CDR3aa: CASSLASEPQHF

len: 17
j_gene: TRBJ2-7
d_gene: NA
v_gene: TRBV7-8
abundance: few
CDR3nt: TGTGCCAGCAGGGCCCCCCCGCGGAGCGGACCTACCTACGAGCAGTACTTC
CDR3aa: CASRAPPRSGPTYEQYF

len: 13
j_gene: TRBJ1-1
d_gene: NA
v_gene: TRBV20-1
abundance: many
CDR3nt: TGCAGTGCTAACCGGGGGGATGACACTGAAGCTTTCTTT
CDR3aa: CSANRGDDTEAFF

len: 14
j_gene: TRBJ2-7
d_gene: TRBD2
v_gene: TRBV7-2
abundance: few
CDR3nt: TGTGCCAGCAACAAAGGACTAGCGGCCTACGAGCAGTACTTC
CDR3aa: CASNKGLAAYEQYF

len: 14
j_gene: TRBJ2-3
d_gene: NA
v_gene: TRBV9
abundance: few
CDR3nt: TGTGCCAGCAGCGTAGAAAAACCCACAGATACGCAGTATTTT
CDR3aa: CASSVEKPTDTQYF

len: 11
j_gene: TRBJ2-7
d_gene: NA
v_gene: TRBV29-1
abundance: few
CDR3nt: TGCAGCGTTGTCTGGGGTACGGAGCAGTACTTC
CDR3aa: CSVVWGTEQYF

len: 13
j_gene: TRBJ2-7
d_gene: TRBD1
v_gene: TRBV7-2
abundance: NA
CDR3nt: TGTGCCAGCAGCCCCGGGGACAGGCACGAGCAGTACTTC
CDR3aa: CASSPGDRHEQYF

len: 17
j_gene: TRBJ2-3
d_gene: TRBD2
v_gene: TRBV11-3
abundance: many
CDR3nt: TGTGCCAGCAGCGCGCGGACTAGCGGGACTAGCACAGATACGCAGTATTTT
CDR3aa: CASSARTSGTSTDTQYF

len: 14
j_gene: TRBJ2-2
d_gene: NA
v_gene: TRBV6-1
abundance: many
CDR3nt: TGTGCCAGCATGATGGGCCGCGGTACCGGGGAGCTGTTTTTT
CDR3aa: CASMMGRGTGELFF

len: 16
j_gene: TRBJ2-2
d_gene: NA
v_gene: TRBV10-3
abundance: few
CDR3nt: TGTGCCATCAGTGAGACCCAGATGGGGAACACCGGGGAGCTGTTTTTT
CDR3aa: CAISETQMGNTGELFF

len: 14
j_gene: TRBJ2-1
d_gene: NA
v_gene: TRBV7-9
abundance: many
CDR3nt: TGTGCCAGCAGCATAATACAGGAGACCAATGAGCAGTTCTTC
CDR3aa: CASSIIQETNEQFF

len: 13
j_gene: TRBJ1-1
d_gene: NA
v_gene: TRBV27
abundance: once
CDR3nt: TGTGCCAGCCGGGGAGGGGGACTGGTCGGAGCTTTCTTT
CDR3aa: CASRGGGLVGAFF

len: 15
j_gene: TRBJ2-1
d_gene: TRBD2
v_gene: TRBV7-2
abundance: NA
CDR3nt: TGTGCCAGCAGCCCGGGACTAGGTGGAGGCAATGAGCAGTTCTTC
CDR3aa: CASSPGLGGGNEQFF